The clone carrying this TCR beta chain was observed at least ten times. This record comes from a study of T-cell reconstitution after alpha-beta-depleted transplantation in children. V was pared by 4 bases and J by 2 bases, with 5 bases of the junction left unmatched. CDR1 and CDR2 from the germline V gene are DFQATT and SNEGSKA (reference sequence). The CDR3 is 14 amino acids. Preparing the TCRbeta library involved the use of unique molecular identifiers. TCRdb ran MiXCR on the PCR reads and lists one entry per CDR3 protein. The sample shows 250,000 to 350,000 distinct CDR3 sequences, approximately 9.6% of them seen only once.

The sample was PBMCs from the stem cell graft donor, taken from the stem cell graft. The gene calls are TRBV20-1 and TRBJ2-4; 7 positions match TRBD2. The TCR comes from a human donor who donated a stem cell graft to a child with SCID. CDR3 protein: CSAKAGVTKNIQYF. The CDR3 DNA reads as TGCAGTGCTAAGGCGGGGGTTACCAAAAACATTCAGTACTTC.